This TCR beta chain was obtained from a study of response to subunit inactivated influenza vaccine. General study points: A suggestion made by the authors is that each seasonal influenza vaccination recruits few new T cells.

The V gene lost 1 base and the J gene lost 4 bases, with 7 bases spanning the gap. The CDR3 has 12 amino acids. CDR1 and CDR2 from the germline V gene are DFQATT and SNEGSKA (reference sequence). MiXCR, run by TCRdb on the RT-PCR reads, gives a single entry per CDR3 protein. The table lists about 480,000 distinct CDR3 sequences, 13% of them singletons, with around 13% in the top ten. This clonotype was seen at least ten times. The antigen remains undetermined. The sequenced sample was PBMCs from blood, obtained 35 to 45 days after vaccination. The chain is built from TRBV20-1 and TRBJ2-5, with TRBD2 as a possible D gene (5 bases). This clonotype was sampled from a man aged 50 to 59 who received an inactivated influenza vaccine. The CDR3 is CSARVAGETQYF. In DNA, the CDR3 is TGCAGTGCTAGAGTCGCGGGAGAGACCCAGTACTTC.